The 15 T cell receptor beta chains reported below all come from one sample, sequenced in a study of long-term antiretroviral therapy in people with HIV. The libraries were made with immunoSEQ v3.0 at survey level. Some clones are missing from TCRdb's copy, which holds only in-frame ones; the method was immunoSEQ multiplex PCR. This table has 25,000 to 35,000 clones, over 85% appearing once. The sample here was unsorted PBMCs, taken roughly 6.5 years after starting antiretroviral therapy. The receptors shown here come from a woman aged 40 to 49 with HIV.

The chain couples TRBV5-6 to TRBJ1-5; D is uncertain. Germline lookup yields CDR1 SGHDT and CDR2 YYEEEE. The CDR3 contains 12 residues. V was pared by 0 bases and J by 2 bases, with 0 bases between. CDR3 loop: CASSLGNQPQHF. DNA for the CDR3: TGTGCCAGCAGCTTGGGCAATCAGCCCCAGCATTTT. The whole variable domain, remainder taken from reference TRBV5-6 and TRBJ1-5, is DAGVTQSPTHLIKTRGQQVTLRCSPKSGHDTVSWYQQALGQGPQFIFQYYEEEERQRGNFPDRFSGHQFPNYSSELNVNALLLGDSALYLCASSLGNQPQHFGDGTRLSIL.

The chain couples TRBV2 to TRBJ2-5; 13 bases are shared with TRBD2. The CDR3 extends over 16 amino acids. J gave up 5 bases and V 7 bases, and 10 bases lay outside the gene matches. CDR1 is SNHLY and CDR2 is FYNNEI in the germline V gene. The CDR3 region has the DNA TGTGCCAGCATCCCGACTAGCGGGGGGCCTAAGGAGACCCAGTACTTC. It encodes CASIPTSGGPKETQYF.

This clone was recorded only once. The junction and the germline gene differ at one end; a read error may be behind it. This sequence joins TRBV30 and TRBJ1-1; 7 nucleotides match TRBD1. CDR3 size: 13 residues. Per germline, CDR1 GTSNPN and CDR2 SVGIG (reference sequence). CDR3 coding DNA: TGTGCCTGGAGTGTACTGAGGGACAGCGCCCTCCAATTT. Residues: CAWSVLRDSALQF.

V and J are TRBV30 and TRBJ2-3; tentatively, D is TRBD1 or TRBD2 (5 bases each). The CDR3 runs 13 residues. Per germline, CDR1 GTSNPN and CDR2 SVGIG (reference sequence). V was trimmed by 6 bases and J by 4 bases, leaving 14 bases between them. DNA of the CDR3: TGTGCCTGTGGGACCATGGGGGCAGATACGCAGTATTTT. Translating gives CACGTMGADTQYF.

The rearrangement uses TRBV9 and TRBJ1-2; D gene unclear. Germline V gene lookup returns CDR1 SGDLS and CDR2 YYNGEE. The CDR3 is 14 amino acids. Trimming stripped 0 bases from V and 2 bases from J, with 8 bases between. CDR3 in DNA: TGTGCCAGCAGCGTAGAGGGCTTCAACTATGGCTACACCTTC. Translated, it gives CASSVEGFNYGYTF.

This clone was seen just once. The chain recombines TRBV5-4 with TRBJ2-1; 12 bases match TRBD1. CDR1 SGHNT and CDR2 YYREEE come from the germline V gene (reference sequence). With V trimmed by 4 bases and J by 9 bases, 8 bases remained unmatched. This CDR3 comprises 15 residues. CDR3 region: CASSTGTGGVGEQFF. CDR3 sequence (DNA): TGTGCCAGCAGCACGGGGACAGGGGGCGTCGGTGAGCAGTTCTTC.

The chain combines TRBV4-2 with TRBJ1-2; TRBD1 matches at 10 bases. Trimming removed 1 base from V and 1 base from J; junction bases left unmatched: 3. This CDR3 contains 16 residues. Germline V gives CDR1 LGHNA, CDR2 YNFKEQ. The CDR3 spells CASSQVGQGGNYGYTF. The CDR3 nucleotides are TGTGCCAGCAGCCAAGTTGGACAGGGGGGTAACTATGGCTACACCTTC.

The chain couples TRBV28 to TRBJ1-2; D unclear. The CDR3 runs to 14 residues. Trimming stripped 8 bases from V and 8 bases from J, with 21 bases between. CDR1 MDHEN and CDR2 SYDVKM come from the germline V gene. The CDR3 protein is CASASPGRVIGYTF. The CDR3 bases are TGTGCCAGCGCCAGCCCGGGCCGCGTTATCGGCTACACCTTC.

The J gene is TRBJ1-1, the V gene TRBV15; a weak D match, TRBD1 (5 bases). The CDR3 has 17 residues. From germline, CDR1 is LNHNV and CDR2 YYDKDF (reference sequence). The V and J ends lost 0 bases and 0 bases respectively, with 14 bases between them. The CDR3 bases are TGTGCCACCAGCAGAGATCGGGTAGACAGCTTGAACACTGAAGCTTTCTTT. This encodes CATSRDRVDSLNTEAFF.

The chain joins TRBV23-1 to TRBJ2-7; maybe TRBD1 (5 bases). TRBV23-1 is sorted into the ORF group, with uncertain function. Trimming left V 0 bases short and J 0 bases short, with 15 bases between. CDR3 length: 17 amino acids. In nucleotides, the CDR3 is TGCGCCAGCAGTCAATCAAAGGACAAAAAAAGCTCCTACGAGCAGTACTTC. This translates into CASSQSKDKKSSYEQYF.

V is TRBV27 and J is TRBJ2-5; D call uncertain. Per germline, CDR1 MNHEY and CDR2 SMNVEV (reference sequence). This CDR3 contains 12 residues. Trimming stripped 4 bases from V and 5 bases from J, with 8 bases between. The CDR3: CASSSSLETQYF. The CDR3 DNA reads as TGTGCCAGCAGTTCCTCATTGGAGACCCAGTACTTC.

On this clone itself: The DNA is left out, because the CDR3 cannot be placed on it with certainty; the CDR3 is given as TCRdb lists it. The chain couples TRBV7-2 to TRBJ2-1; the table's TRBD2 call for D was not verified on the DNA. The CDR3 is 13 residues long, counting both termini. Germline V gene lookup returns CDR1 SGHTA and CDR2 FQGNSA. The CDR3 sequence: CALQRGGYNEQFF.

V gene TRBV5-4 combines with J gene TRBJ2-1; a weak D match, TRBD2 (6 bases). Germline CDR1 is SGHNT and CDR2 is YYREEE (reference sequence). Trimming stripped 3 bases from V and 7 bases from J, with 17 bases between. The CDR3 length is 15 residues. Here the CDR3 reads CASSSLVLAMNEQFF. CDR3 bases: TGTGCCAGCAGCTCCCTTGTACTAGCAATGAATGAGCAGTTCTTC.

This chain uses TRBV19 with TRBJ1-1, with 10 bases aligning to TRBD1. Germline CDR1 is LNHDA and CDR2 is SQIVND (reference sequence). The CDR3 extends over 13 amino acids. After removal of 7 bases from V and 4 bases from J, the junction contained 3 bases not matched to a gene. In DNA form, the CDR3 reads TGTGCCAGTAAAAGGACAGGGGGCACTGAAGCTTTCTTT. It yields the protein CASKRTGGTEAFF.

The chain's CDR3 is CASSQSQEGAKNIQYF. Here the CDR3 DNA reads TGCGCCAGCAGTCAATCGCAAGAAGGAGCCAAAAACATTCAGTACTTC. This chain links TRBV23-1 with TRBJ2-4, with D hard to call. TRBV23-1 is noted as an ORF with a role that remains uncertain. The V end was cut by 0 bases, the J end by 0 bases, with 9 bases between. This CDR3 region has 16 residues.